Listed below are T cell receptor beta chains from one sample, sequenced in a study of cytomegalovirus exposure and HLA in healthy donors. This table comes from immunoSEQ multiplex PCR, and its TCRdb copy is limited to in-frame clones, with some not included. The sample gives 120,000 or so clones, about 84% of which show up once; approximately 2% is in the top ten. The sequenced sample consisted of PBMCs. The receptor source for this set is a woman aged 25 to 39 in good health and CMV-seronegative. Each CDR3 is given with its conserved first and last residue. D genes are given only for firm matches. Some rows have no size entry. The others give once, few or many, or a class for an expanded clone.

>-|TRBV14|-|17|TRBJ2-7
TGTGCCAGCAGCCAAGAAAAGGGAGGCGCTAGCTCCTACGAGCAGTACTTC
CASSQEKGGASSYEQYF
>-|TRBV5-1|-|14|TRBJ1-2
TGCGCCAGCAGCTCAACAGCAGCTAACTATGGCTACACCTTC
CASSSTAANYGYTF
>-|TRBV7-9|-|15|TRBJ2-5
TGTGCCAGCAGCCACCGGGATCAAAAGAGCAGAACCCAGTACTTC
CASSHRDQKSRTQYF
>-|TRBV10-1|-|15|TRBJ2-1
TGCGCCAGCAGTGAGGACGGGAACAGGGTGTGGGAGCAGTTCTTC
CASSEDGNRVWEQFF
>-|TRBV18|-|17|TRBJ1-2
TGTGCCAGCTCACCTATCAGGGTTGAGAGGACAAACTATGGCTACACCTTC
CASSPIRVERTNYGYTF
>-|TRBV19|-|12|TRBJ1-2
TGTGCCAGTAGTTTTCAGGGTAACGGCTACACCTTC
CASSFQGNGYTF
>-|TRBV25-1|-|15|TRBJ1-1
TGTGCCAGCATCCCGGTCGGAGGGCGGGCCACTGAAGCTTTCTTT
CASIPVGGRATEAFF
>-|TRBV5-4|-|15|TRBJ2-7
TGTGCCAGCAGCTTGGCCACGGGGGGCCCCACATGGCAGTACTTC
CASSLATGGPTWQYF
>TRBD1|TRBV14|-|15|TRBJ1-6
TGTGCCAGCAGCCAGATGGACAGGGGTAATTCACCCCTCCACTTT
CASSQMDRGNSPLHF
>-|TRBV7-9|-|14|TRBJ1-5
TGTGCCAGCAGCGGACAGACAATCAATCAGCCCCAGCATTTT
CASSGQTINQPQHF
>TRBD1|TRBV19|-|13|TRBJ2-1
TGTGCCAGTAGTAGGGACAGGGCAGGTGAGCAGTTCTTC
CASSRDRAGEQFF
>-|TRBV19|once|13|TRBJ2-7
TGTGCCAGTAGACCTACAGGGAACGATGAGCAGTACTTC
CASRPTGNDEQYF
>-|TRBV7-2|once|14|TRBJ2-2
TGTGCCAGCAGCTTAGAGACTAACCGAGGGGAGCTGTTTTTT
CASSLETNRGELFF
>TRBD1|TRBV18|-|17|TRBJ2-2
TGTGCCAGCTCCACACTCCGTCCCGGGACAGACACCGGGGAGCTGTTTTTT
CASSTLRPGTDTGELFF
>-|TRBV18|-|14|TRBJ2-4
TGTGCCAGCTCACCAGAGACTGCCAAAAACATTCAGTACTTC
CASSPETAKNIQYF
>-|TRBV19|-|13|TRBJ2-1
TGTGCCAGTAGTAGTCTGGGGGAGGATGAGCAGTTCTTC
CASSSLGEDEQFF
>TRBD1|TRBV4-1|-|17|TRBJ1-6
TGCGCCAGCAGCGTACAACCGGGACAGGGGTTAAGTTCACCCCTCCACTTT
CASSVQPGQGLSSPLHF
>-|TRBV30|few|12|TRBJ1-2
TGTGCCTGGACCCACGGGGTCTATGGCTACACCTTC
CAWTHGVYGYTF
>TRBD1|TRBV29-1|-|12|TRBJ1-2
TGCAGCACTGACAGGGTGAACTATGGCTACACCTTC
CSTDRVNYGYTF
>-|TRBV2|-|14|TRBJ1-2
TGTGCCAGCAGGGAGGGCAGGGCTACCTATGGCTACACCTTC
CASREGRATYGYTF
>TRBD2|TRBV19|-|17|TRBJ2-7
TGTGCCAGTACCTCCATATCTTCCGGGACTAAATCCTACGAGCAGTACTTC
CASTSISSGTKSYEQYF
>TRBD1|TRBV12-5|-|17|TRBJ2-7
TGTGCTAGTCCCCACGTACCCCGGGACAGGAAGTCCTACGAGCAGTACTTC
CASPHVPRDRKSYEQYF
>TRBD1|TRBV2|-|14|TRBJ2-7
TGTGCCAGCAGTTCCGGGACAGGGATCCACGAGCAGTACTTC
CASSSGTGIHEQYF
>-|TRBV7-9|-|13|TRBJ1-1
TGTGCCAGCAGCCGGACTGGGAACGCTGAAGCTTTCTTT
CASSRTGNAEAFF
>TRBD1|TRBV12-5|-|16|TRBJ2-1
TGTGCTAGTGGTTTGGTACCGGGACAGACCTACAATGAGCAGTTCTTC
CASGLVPGQTYNEQFF
>-|TRBV11-3|-|16|TRBJ1-5
TGTGCCAGCAGCTTAGACCGGGGGGCGTTGAATCAGCCCCAGCATTTT
CASSLDRGALNQPQHF
>TRBD1|TRBV6-5|-|14|TRBJ1-1
TGTGCCAGCAGTTTTGACAGGGTGAGCACTGAAGCTTTCTTT
CASSFDRVSTEAFF
>-|TRBV10-3|-|15|TRBJ2-5
TGTGCCATCAGTCGGGACAAACAAATCCAAGAGACCCAGTACTTC
CAISRDKQIQETQYF
>TRBD2|TRBV7-2|-|15|TRBJ2-1
TGTGCCAGCAGCTCGGGAGGGACGGTTTACAATGAGCAGTTCTTC
CASSSGGTVYNEQFF
>TRBD1|TRBV6-5|-|13|TRBJ2-7
TGTGCCAGCAGCAGGGACAGTTGGGACGAGCAGTACTTC
CASSRDSWDEQYF
>-|TRBV7-2|-|17|TRBJ2-3
TGTGCCAGCAGCTTATTGATTGGCAGGGGAAGCACAGATACGCAGTATTTT
CASSLLIGRGSTDTQYF
>TRBD1|TRBV9|-|16|TRBJ1-6
TGTGCCAGCAGCGCACAGGGGGCTCCGTCGGATTCACCCCTCCACTTT
CASSAQGAPSDSPLHF
>-|TRBV9|-|15|TRBJ1-1
TGTGCCAGCAGCGAGCTGACAGGCTACTACACTGAAGCTTTCTTT
CASSELTGYYTEAFF
>TRBD2|TRBV7-3|-|18|TRBJ2-2
TGTGCCAGCAGCTCAAGTCGACTAGCGGGGGGCTACACCGGGGAGCTGTTTTTT
CASSSSRLAGGYTGELFF
>-|TRBV29-1|-|16|TRBJ2-6
TGCAGCGTTGTGGTTGTCAGTACCTCTGGGGCCAACGTCCTGACTTTC
CSVVVVSTSGANVLTF
>TRBD1|TRBV6-1|few|15|TRBJ2-7
TGTGCCAGTAGCAAGGAAGGGACAGGGCCCTACGAGCAGTACTTC
CASSKEGTGPYEQYF
>-|TRBV12-5|-|15|TRBJ1-1
TGTGCTAGTGGTTTGACAACAGGGATGGGCGGTGAAGCTTTCTTT
CASGLTTGMGGEAFF
>-|TRBV9|-|15|TRBJ2-2
TGTGCCAGCAGCGTAGGACTAGAGAAGGCCGGGGAGCTGTTTTTT
CASSVGLEKAGELFF
>-|TRBV19|-|16|TRBJ2-4
TGTGCCAGTACCCCACAGGACCGACTGGCCAAAAACATTCAGTACTTC
CASTPQDRLAKNIQYF
>-|TRBV30|-|12|TRBJ1-1
TGTGCCTGGATTCGGCAGGGCGCTGAAGCTTTCTTT
CAWIRQGAEAFF
>TRBD1|TRBV6-6|-|16|TRBJ1-1
TGTGCCAGCAGCGACAGGGGTTCGGGGATGAACACTGAAGCTTTCTTT
CASSDRGSGMNTEAFF
>TRBD2|TRBV28|once|14|TRBJ2-7
TGTGCCAGCAGCCCCACGACTAGCGGCTCCGAGCAGTACTTC
CASSPTTSGSEQYF
>TRBD1|TRBV11-2|-|15|TRBJ2-2
TGTGCCAGCAGCCGAGACAGGGGAACTGCCGGGGAGCTGTTTTTT
CASSRDRGTAGELFF
>-|TRBV7-2|few|12|TRBJ2-5
TGTGCCAGCAGCCCGTCGGGGGAGACCCAGTACTTC
CASSPSGETQYF
>-|TRBV5-1|-|16|TRBJ2-2
TGCGCCAGCAGCTTGGGCGGGACCGTGAACACCGGGGAGCTGTTTTTT
CASSLGGTVNTGELFF
>-|TRBV11-2|-|15|TRBJ1-3
TGTGCCAGCAGTCAGACAGGTTACTCTGGAAACACCATATATTTT
CASSQTGYSGNTIYF
>TRBD2|TRBV19|-|19|TRBJ2-5
TGTGCCAGTAGCCCTTTGGGACTAGCGGGGAGGCTGGGGCAAGAGACCCAGTACTTC
CASSPLGLAGRLGQETQYF
>-|TRBV7-2|-|14|TRBJ2-3
TGTGCCAGCAGCTTAGCCTTACGGGCAGATACGCAGTATTTT
CASSLALRADTQYF
>-|TRBV30|-|15|TRBJ1-4
TGTGCCTGGAGTGTACGAGAACAGGCTAATGAAAAACTGTTTTTT
CAWSVREQANEKLFF
>-|TRBV7-3|few|13|TRBJ2-7
TGTGCCAGCAGCCCCACGGCAGGGAACGAGCAGTACTTC
CASSPTAGNEQYF
>TRBD2|TRBV5-1|-|18|TRBJ2-2
TGCGCCAGCAGCTTGGCCTTGGGACTAGCGGGGGCTGCCGGGGAGCTGTTTTTT
CASSLALGLAGAAGELFF